One and the same sample provided the 14 T cell receptor beta chains below, sequenced in a study of OX40 agonist ivuxolimab in advanced cancers. The protocol was immunoSEQ multiplex PCR, while the TCRdb copy is restricted to in-frame clones and leaves out a portion. The sample lists about 78,000 clones, roughly 80% occurring once. Sequenced here: CD4+ or CD8+ T cells sorted from blood, sampled in a trial of the OX40 agonist ivuxolimab. These receptors originate from an adult with an advanced solid tumor such as melanoma, head and neck, liver or kidney cancer.

J is TRBJ1-1 and V is TRBV6-5, with D tentatively TRBD1 (6 bases). The CDR3 totals 15 residues. Trimming pared 0 bases from V and 5 bases from J, leaving 13 bases between. Germline V lookup: CDR1 MNHEY, CDR2 SVGAGI. The CDR3 bases are TGTGCCAGCAGTTACTCGCGGGGGGCGCGTACTGAAGCTTTCTTT. Translation: CASSYSRGARTEAFF.

This chain uses TRBV27 with TRBJ1-1; D unclear. The germline V gene encodes CDR1 MNHEY and CDR2 SMNVEV (reference sequence). This CDR3 contains 13 residues. V lost 6 bases, J lost 2 bases, and 10 bases lay in between. The CDR3 region is CASSPRPNTEAFF. In nucleotides, the CDR3 is TGTGCCAGCAGCCCGAGACCCAACACTGAAGCTTTCTTT.

V usage is TRBV6-6 and J usage is TRBJ1-5, with 9 bases identical to TRBD1. Per germline, CDR1 MNHNY and CDR2 SVGAGI (reference sequence). V gave up 3 bases and J gave up 3 bases; unmatched junction bases: 3. CDR3 length: 15 amino acids. DNA for the CDR3: TGTGCCAGCAGTTATACAGGGGGCTTCAATCAGCCCCAGCATTTT. Translation: CASSYTGGFNQPQHF.

This clone was found once. The chain uses TRBV18 and TRBJ1-1; D is undetermined. The CDR3 length is 15 residues. The germline V gene encodes CDR1 KGHSH and CDR2 LQKENI. Trimming left V 2 bases short and J 1 base short, with 11 bases between. In DNA form, the CDR3 reads TGTGCCAGCTCACCATTGGGTACCAAGAACACTGAAGCTTTCTTT. Amino acid sequence: CASSPLGTKNTEAFF.

This chain uses TRBV19 with TRBJ2-1; 8 bases align to TRBD2. This CDR3 comprises 14 residues. V shed 6 bases, J shed 7 bases, and the junction held 8 bases outside the gene matches. The germline CDR1 and CDR2 sequences are LNHDA and SQIVND (reference sequence). The DNA for the CDR3 is TGTGCCAGTAGAGGACCTTTAGCGGGGAATGAGCAGTTCTTC. Encoded protein: CASRGPLAGNEQFF. Together with reference TRBV19 and TRBJ2-1, the CDR3 gives the full variable domain: DGGITQSPKYLFRKEGQNVTLSCEQNLNHDAMYWYRQDPGQGLRLIYYSQIVNDFQKGDIAEGYSVSREKKESFPLTVTSAQKNPTAFYLCASRGPLAGNEQFFGPGTRLTVL.

V gene TRBV7-3 combines with J gene TRBJ2-7, with TRBD1 identical over 7 bases. The V gene end was trimmed by 0 bases and the J gene end by 6 bases; junction bases not matched to a gene: 8. The length of the CDR3 is 15 residues. Per the germline V gene, CDR1 is SGHTA and CDR2 is FQGTGA. The chain's CDR3 is CASSLTPGTASEQYF. The CDR3 nucleotides read TGTGCCAGCAGCTTAACCCCCGGGACAGCCTCCGAGCAGTACTTC.

The chain joins TRBV28 to TRBJ2-7; TRBD2 might be the D (5 bases). This CDR3 comprises 15 residues. Germline CDR1 reads MDHEN; CDR2 reads SYDVKM. V was pared by 4 bases and J by 7 bases, with 20 bases between. The DNA for the CDR3 is TGTGCCAGCAGTTCCCCTTCCGTCAGGACGGGGGAGCAGTACTTC. It yields the protein CASSSPSVRTGEQYF.

V is TRBV7-2 and J is TRBJ1-5; 11 bases agree with TRBD1. V trimming: 5 bases; J trimming: 9 bases; junction bases outside the gene matches: 9. In germline, CDR1 is SGHTA, CDR2 FQGNSA. The CDR3 length is 15 residues. The CDR3 sequence is CASSDIAGQGGPQHF. The CDR3 DNA reads TGTGCCAGCAGCGATATAGCGGGACAGGGGGGGCCCCAGCATTTT. The full variable domain, completed using reference TRBV7-2 and TRBJ1-5, is GAGVSQSPSNKVTEKGKDVELRCDPISGHTALYWYRQSLGQGLEFLIYFQGNSAPDKSGLPSDRFSAERTGGSVSTLTIQRTQQEDSAVYLCASSDIAGQGGPQHFGDGTRLSIL.

This clone came up a few times. The chain couples TRBV6-6 to TRBJ1-1; D perhaps matches TRBD1 (6 bases). V lost 2 bases and J lost 4, with 11 bases in between. The CDR3 consists of 14 residues. Germline V CDR1 and CDR2: MNHNY, SVGAGI (reference sequence). The CDR3 loop is CASSYGGVGTEAFF. In nucleotides, the CDR3 is TGTGCCAGCAGTTACGGGGGCGTCGGCACTGAAGCTTTCTTT.

The gene calls are TRBV28 and TRBJ2-5; the match to TRBD1 covers 11 bases. V lost 5 bases to trimming and J lost 1 base; unmatched junction nucleotides: 3. Germline V CDR1 and CDR2: MDHEN, SYDVKM. The CDR3 covers 15 residues. This CDR3 reads CASSHGTGGQETQYF. The CDR3 DNA is TGTGCCAGCAGTCACGGGACAGGGGGCCAAGAGACCCAGTACTTC.

The chain has TRBV7-8 and TRBJ2-5, with 10 bases matching TRBD2. Per germline, CDR1 SGHVS and CDR2 FQNEAQ. This CDR3 is built from 16 residues. J gave up 4 bases and V 4 bases, and 9 bases lay outside the gene matches. The CDR3 nucleotides read TGTGCCAGCAGCTCCTCTAGCGGGAGTTTCCGAGAGACCCAGTACTTC. Encoded protein: CASSSSSGSFRETQYF.

The J gene is TRBJ1-2, the V gene TRBV9; 7 bases line up with TRBD1. The length of the CDR3 is 14 residues. V shed 3 bases and J 0 bases; nucleotides not matched to a gene: 2. Germline V gene data show CDR1 as SGDLS and CDR2 as YYNGEE. Here the CDR3 DNA reads TGTGCCAGCAGCGGGGACAGTTCTAACTATGGCTACACCTTC. As protein: CASSGDSSNYGYTF.

The V call is TRBV9, the J call TRBJ2-5; the D is unclear. The germline V gene encodes CDR1 SGDLS and CDR2 YYNGEE. The CDR3 extends over 12 amino acids. V dropped 4 bases and J dropped 5 bases, with 9 bases sitting between them. CDR3 region: CASSLYGETQYF. The CDR3 DNA sequence: TGTGCCAGCAGCTTATACGGCGAGACCCAGTACTTC.

The chain carries TRBV6-5 and TRBJ2-2; D is perhaps TRBD1 (6 bases). The CDR3 is 16 amino acids. V was trimmed by 0 bases and J by 6 bases, leaving 14 bases between them. Germline CDR1 and CDR2: MNHEY and SVGAGI. The CDR3 loop reads CASSYSQGRGAGELFF. The CDR3 nucleotides are TGTGCCAGCAGTTACTCGCAGGGGAGAGGGGCCGGGGAGCTGTTTTTT.